The clone carrying this TCR beta chain was found a few times. The data were taken from a study of blood T cells in healthy people across ages. A J-beta primer mix and a sample-barcoded 5' primer were used in a second PCR of roughly 6 to 12 cycles. TCRdb ran MiXCR on the 5' RACE reads and lists one entry per CDR3 protein. The data contain around 1,000,000 distinct CDR3 sequences, under 30% of them seen just once; the ten biggest clones take up 0.65% to 0.75%. The V gene's germline CDR1 is SGHRS and CDR2 YFSETQ. The CDR3 runs 15 residues. Another study also made use of these data, one on T cells of mothers and their children.

V gene TRBV5-1 combines with J gene TRBJ2-5; 9 bases are shared with TRBD1. The DNA matches TRBJ2-1 better at its end, which makes the J call doubtful. The origin of this receptor is a girl aged 2 to 10 in good health. Sequencing input: blood. CDR3: CASSSDRGKNNEQFF. The CDR3 DNA reads as TGCGCCAGCAGCTCGGACAGGGGAAAAAACAATGAGCAGTTCTTC.